Shown below are 2 T cell receptor beta chains from a single sample sequenced in a study of T cell clonality in common variable immunodeficiency. Regarding the study as a whole: In common variable immunodeficiency, TCR beta chains reportedly carried fewer deletions and N-nucleotide insertions.

Clones were sequenced by immunoSEQ multiplex PCR, and TCRdb holds only the in-frame ones, with some missing. The sample shows 25,000 to 35,000 clones, none of them appearing just once. These receptors lack a known antigen. Sequencing was done on a sample of peripheral blood mononuclear cells. The receptors were sampled from a human donor with common variable immunodeficiency.

This clone has a handful of counts. From the germline J gene comes the end of the CDR3, since the read stops 3 residues before it. The chain recombines TRBV7-2 with TRBJ1-2; D might be TRBD1 (5 bases). The germline V gene has CDR1 SGHTA and CDR2 FQGNSA. The CDR3 loop spans 15 amino acids. The ends were cut back, 0 bases at V and 4 bases at J, with 12 bases in the middle. The covered CDR3 bases are TGTGCCAGCAGCTTAGCTAGGAGACAGACCTATGGC. This encodes CASSLARRQTYG. The entire CDR3 reads CASSLARRQTYGYTF.

At least ten counts were recorded for this clone. Partial CDR3 DNA: TGCGCCAGCAGCCTCGGACAGTCGTCAGATACG. Protein product: CASSLGQSSDT. The full CDR3 is CASSLGQSSDTQYF. The chain couples TRBV5-1 to TRBJ2-3; tentatively, D is TRBD1 (6 bases). The CDR3 goes on 3 residues after the read ends, and that part is filled in from the germline J gene. The CDR3 totals 14 residues. Germline V lookup: CDR1 SGHRS, CDR2 YFSETQ. V was trimmed by 4 bases and J by 4 bases, leaving 13 bases between them.